This TCR beta chain was recorded in a study of blood T cells in healthy people across ages. General study results and limits: Both higher diversity and more naive CD4+ cells marked long-lived donors when set against aged donors. The CMV status of each donor remained undetermined, and this could have confounded shifts in expanded clonotypes.

A sample-barcoded 5' primer and a J-beta primer mix were used in a second PCR of roughly 6 to 11 cycles. Every cDNA molecule carried a tag from a template-switch adaptor bearing 12 random nucleotides. TCRdb re-called the 5' RACE reads with MiXCR, one entry per CDR3 protein. The sample includes over 600,000 distinct CDR3 sequences, around 21% seen only once; the top ten take roughly 3.4%. On this clonotype itself: Its antigen remains unidentified.

Every donor provided ten milliliters of peripheral blood. This CDR3 has 12 amino acids. Trimming took 4 bases from V and 14 from J, leaving 12 bases between them. The germline V gene has CDR1 MNHEY and CDR2 SMNVEV (reference sequence). The source of this sequence is a man in his 70s in good health. The sequenced material came from blood. V gene TRBV27 combines with J gene TRBJ1-6, with D uncertain. In DNA form, the CDR3 reads TGTGCCAGCAGTTCCCCTCCCGGGTCCCTCCACTTT. It specifies CASSSPPGSLHF.